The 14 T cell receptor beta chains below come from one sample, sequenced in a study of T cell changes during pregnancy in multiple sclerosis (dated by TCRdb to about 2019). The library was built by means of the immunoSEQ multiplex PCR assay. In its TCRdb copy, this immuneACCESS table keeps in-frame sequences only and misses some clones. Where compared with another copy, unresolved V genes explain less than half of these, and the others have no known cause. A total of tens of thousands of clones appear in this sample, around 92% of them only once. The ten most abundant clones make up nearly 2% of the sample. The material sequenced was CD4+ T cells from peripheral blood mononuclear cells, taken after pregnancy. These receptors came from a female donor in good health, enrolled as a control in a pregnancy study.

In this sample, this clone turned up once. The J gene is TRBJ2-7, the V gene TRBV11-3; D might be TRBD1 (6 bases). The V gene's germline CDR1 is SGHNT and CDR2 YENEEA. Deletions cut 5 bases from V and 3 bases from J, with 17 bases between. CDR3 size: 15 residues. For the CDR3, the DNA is TGTGCCAGCAGCCCCGGCCTAGGGACACTCTACGAGCAGTACTTC. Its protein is CASSPGLGTLYEQYF.

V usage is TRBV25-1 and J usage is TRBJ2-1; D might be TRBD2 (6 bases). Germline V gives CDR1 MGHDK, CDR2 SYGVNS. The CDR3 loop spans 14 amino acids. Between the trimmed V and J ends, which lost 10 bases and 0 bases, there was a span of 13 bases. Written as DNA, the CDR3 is TGTGCCACCAAAGAGACTAGCTCCTACAATGAGCAGTTCTTC. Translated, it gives CATKETSSYNEQFF. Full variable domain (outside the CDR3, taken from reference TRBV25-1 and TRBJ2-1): EADIYQTPRYLVIGTGKKITLECSQTMGHDKMYWYQQDPGMELHLIHYSYGVNSTEKGDLSSESTVSRIRTEHFPLTLESARPSHTSQYLCATKETSSYNEQFFGPGTRLTVL.

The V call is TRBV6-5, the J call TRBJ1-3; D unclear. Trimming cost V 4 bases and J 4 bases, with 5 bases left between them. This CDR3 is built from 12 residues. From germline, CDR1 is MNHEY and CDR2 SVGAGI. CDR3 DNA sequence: TGTGCCAGCAGTTCCCGGGGAAACACCATATATTTT. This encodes CASSSRGNTIYF.

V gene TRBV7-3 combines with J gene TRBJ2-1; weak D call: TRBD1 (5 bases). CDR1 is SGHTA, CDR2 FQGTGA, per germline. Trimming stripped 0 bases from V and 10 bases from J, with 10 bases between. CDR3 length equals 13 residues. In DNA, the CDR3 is TGTGCCAGCAGCTTAACGGGGCAAAGGGAGCAGTTCTTC. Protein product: CASSLTGQREQFF. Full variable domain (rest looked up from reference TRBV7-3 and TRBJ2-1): GAGVSQTPSNKVTEKGKYVELRCDPISGHTALYWYRQSLGQGPEFLIYFQGTGAADDSGLPNDRFFAVRPEGSVSTLKIQRTERGDSAVYLCASSLTGQREQFFGPGTRLTVL.

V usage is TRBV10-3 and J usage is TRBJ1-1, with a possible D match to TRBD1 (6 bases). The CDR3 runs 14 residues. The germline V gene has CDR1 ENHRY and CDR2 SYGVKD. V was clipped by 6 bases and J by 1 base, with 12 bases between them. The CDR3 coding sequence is TGTGCCATCAGACCGGACAGCTCGAACACTGAAGCTTTCTTT. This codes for CAIRPDSSNTEAFF.

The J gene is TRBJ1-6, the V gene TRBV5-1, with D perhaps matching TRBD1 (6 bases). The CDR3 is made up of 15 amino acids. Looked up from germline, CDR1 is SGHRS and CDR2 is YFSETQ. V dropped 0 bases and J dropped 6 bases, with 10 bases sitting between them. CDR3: CASSLGQESNSPLHF. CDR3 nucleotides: TGCGCCAGCAGCTTGGGACAGGAAAGTAATTCACCCCTCCACTTT.

The chain's CDR3 is CASNRGNTDTQYF. DNA for the CDR3: TGCGCCAGCAACAGGGGTAACACAGATACGCAGTATTTT. The J gene is TRBJ2-3, the V gene TRBV5-1, with 7 bases matching TRBD1. Germline V gives CDR1 SGHRS, CDR2 YFSETQ. The CDR3 is 13 residues long. V lost 6 bases, J lost 2 bases, and 3 bases stayed unmatched.

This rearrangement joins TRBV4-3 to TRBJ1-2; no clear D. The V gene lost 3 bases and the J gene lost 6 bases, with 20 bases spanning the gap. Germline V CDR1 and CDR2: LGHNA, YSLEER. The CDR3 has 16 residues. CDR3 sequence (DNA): TGCGCCAGCAGCCACGATTACCGAAGAGGGTCTGATGGCTACACCTTC. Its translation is CASSHDYRRGSDGYTF.

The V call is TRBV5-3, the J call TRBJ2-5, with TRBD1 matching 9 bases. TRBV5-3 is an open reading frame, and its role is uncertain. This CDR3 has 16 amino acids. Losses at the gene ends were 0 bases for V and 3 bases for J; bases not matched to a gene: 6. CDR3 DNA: TGTGCCAGAAGCTTGGGCCCTACAGGGGGCGAAGAGACCCAGTACTTC. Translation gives CARSLGPTGGEETQYF.

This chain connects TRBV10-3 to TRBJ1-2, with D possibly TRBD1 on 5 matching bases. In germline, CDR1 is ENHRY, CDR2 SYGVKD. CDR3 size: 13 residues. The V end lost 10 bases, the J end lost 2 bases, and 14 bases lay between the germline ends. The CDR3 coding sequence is TGTGCCACCAAGGCAGGGAACAACTATGGCTACACCTTC. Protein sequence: CATKAGNNYGYTF.

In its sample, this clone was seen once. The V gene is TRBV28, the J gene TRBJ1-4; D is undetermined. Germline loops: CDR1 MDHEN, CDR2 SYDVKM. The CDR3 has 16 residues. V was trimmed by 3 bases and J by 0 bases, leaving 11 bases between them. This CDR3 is CASSFRGAATNEKLFF. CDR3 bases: TGTGCCAGCAGTTTTCGGGGAGCCGCAACTAATGAAAAACTGTTTTTT.

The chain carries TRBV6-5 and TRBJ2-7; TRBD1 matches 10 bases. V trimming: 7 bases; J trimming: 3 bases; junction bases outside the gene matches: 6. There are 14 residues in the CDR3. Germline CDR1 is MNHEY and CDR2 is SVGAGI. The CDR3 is CASNNRDRGYEQYF. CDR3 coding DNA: TGTGCCAGCAACAACCGGGACAGGGGCTACGAGCAGTACTTC.

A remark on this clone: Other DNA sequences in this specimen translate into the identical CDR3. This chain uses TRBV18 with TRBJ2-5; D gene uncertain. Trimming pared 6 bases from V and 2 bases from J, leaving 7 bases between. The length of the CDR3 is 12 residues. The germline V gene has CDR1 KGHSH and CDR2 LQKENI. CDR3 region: CASSGGQETQYF. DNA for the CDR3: TGTGCCAGCTCCGGCGGACAAGAGACCCAGTACTTC.

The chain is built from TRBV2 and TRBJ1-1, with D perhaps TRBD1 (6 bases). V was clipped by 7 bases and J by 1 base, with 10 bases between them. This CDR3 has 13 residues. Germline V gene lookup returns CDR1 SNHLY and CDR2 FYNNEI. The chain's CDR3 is CASTGQANTEAFF. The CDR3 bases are TGTGCCAGCACGGGACAAGCGAACACTGAAGCTTTCTTT.